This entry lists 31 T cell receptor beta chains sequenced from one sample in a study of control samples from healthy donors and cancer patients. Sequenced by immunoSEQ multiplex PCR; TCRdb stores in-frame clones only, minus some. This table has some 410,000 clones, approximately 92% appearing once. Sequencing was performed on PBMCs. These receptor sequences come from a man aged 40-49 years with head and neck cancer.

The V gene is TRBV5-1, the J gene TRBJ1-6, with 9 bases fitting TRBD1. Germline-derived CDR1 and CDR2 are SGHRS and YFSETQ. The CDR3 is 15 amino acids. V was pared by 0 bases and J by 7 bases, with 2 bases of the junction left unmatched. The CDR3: CASSLEDRGNSPLHF. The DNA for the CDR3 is TGCGCCAGCAGCTTGGAGGACAGGGGAAATTCACCCCTCCACTTT.

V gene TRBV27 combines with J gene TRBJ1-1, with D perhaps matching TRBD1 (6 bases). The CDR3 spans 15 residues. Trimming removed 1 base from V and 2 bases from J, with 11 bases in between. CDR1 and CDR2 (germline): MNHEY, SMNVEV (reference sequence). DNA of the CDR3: TGTGCCAGCAGTTTATTTGGACAGATAAACACTGAAGCTTTCTTT. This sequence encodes CASSLFGQINTEAFF.

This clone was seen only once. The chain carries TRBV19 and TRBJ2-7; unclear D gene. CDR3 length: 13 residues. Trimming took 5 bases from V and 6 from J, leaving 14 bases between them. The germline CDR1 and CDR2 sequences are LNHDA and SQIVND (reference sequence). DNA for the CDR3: TGTGCCAGTAGTTCAACTGTATCAGGCGAGCAGTACTTC. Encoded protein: CASSSTVSGEQYF. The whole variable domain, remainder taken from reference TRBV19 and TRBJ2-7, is DGGITQSPKYLFRKEGQNVTLSCEQNLNHDAMYWYRQDPGQGLRLIYYSQIVNDFQKGDIAEGYSVSREKKESFPLTVTSAQKNPTAFYLCASSSTVSGEQYFGPGTRLTVT.

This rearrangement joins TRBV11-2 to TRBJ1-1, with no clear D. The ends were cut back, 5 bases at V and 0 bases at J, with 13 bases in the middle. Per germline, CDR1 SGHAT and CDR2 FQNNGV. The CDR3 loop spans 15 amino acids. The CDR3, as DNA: TGTGCCAGCAGCCGGTCATGGCCTCTGAACACTGAAGCTTTCTTT. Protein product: CASSRSWPLNTEAFF.

The CDR3 protein is CAIRSQGAGTEAFF. CDR3 in DNA: TGTGCCATCCGATCACAGGGGGCGGGCACTGAAGCTTTCTTT. The gene calls are TRBV10-3 and TRBJ1-1, with TRBD1 matching over 9 bases. After removal of 8 bases from V and 4 bases from J, the junction contained 8 bases not matched to a gene. From germline, CDR1 is ENHRY and CDR2 SYGVKD. This CDR3 region has 14 residues.

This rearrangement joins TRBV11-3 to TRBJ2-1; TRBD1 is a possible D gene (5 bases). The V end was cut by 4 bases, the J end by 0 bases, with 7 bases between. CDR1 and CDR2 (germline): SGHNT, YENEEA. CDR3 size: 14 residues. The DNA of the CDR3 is TGTGCCAGCAGCTCCGACAGCTCCTACAATGAGCAGTTCTTC. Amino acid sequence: CASSSDSSYNEQFF.

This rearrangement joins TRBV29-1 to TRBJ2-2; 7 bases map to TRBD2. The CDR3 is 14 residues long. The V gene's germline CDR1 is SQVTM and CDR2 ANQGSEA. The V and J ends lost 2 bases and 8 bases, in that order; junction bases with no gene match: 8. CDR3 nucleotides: TGCAGCGTTGAAACGGGAGGTAAATCGGGGGAGCTGTTTTTT. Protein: CSVETGGKSGELFF.

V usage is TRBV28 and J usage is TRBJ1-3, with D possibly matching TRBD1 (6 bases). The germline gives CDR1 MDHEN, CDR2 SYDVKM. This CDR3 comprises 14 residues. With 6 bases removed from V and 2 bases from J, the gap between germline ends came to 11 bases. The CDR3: CASRLTGPGNTIYF. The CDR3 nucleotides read TGTGCCAGCAGGCTTACAGGGCCTGGAAACACCATATATTTT.

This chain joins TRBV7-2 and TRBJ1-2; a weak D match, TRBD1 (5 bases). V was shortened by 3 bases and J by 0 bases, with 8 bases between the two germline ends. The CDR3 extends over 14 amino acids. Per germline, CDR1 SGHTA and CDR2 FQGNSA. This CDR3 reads CASSLTAPNYGYTF. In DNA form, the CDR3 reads TGTGCCAGCAGCTTGACAGCACCTAACTATGGCTACACCTTC. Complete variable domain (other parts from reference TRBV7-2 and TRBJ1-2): GAGVSQSPSNKVTEKGKDVELRCDPISGHTALYWYRQSLGQGLEFLIYFQGNSAPDKSGLPSDRFSAERTGGSVSTLTIQRTQQEDSAVYLCASSLTAPNYGYTFGSGTRLTVV.

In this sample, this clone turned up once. CDR3: CASRTGASTGELFF. The CDR3 DNA is TGTGCCAGCAGGACCGGGGCATCCACCGGGGAGCTGTTTTTT. This rearrangement joins TRBV11-3 to TRBJ2-2, with D possibly called TRBD1 or TRBD2 (5 bases each). Trimming took 6 bases from V and 4 from J, leaving 12 bases between them. Germline V gene lookup returns CDR1 SGHNT and CDR2 YENEEA. The CDR3 length is 14 residues. Based on the CDR3 plus reference TRBV11-3 and TRBJ2-2, the full variable domain is EAGVVQSPRYKIIEKKQPVAFWCNPISGHNTLYWYLQNLGQGPELLIRYENEEAVDDSQLPKDRFSAERLKGVDSTLKIQPAELGDSAVYLCASRTGASTGELFFGEGSRLTVL.

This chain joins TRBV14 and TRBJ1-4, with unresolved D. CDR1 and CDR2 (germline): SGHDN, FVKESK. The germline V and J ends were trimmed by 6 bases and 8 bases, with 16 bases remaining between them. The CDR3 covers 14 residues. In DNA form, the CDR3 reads TGTGCCAGCAGACGGACCGAGAAGGGAGAAAAACTGTTTTTT. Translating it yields CASRRTEKGEKLFF. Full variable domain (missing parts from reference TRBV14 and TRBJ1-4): EAGVTQFPSHSVIEKGQTVTLRCDPISGHDNLYWYRRVMGKEIKFLLHFVKESKQDESGMPNNRFLAERTGGTYSTLKVQPAELEDSGVYFCASRRTEKGEKLFFGSGTQLSVL.

CDR3 residues: CASSYQGNYEQYF. The CDR3 DNA reads as TGTGCCAGCTCATACCAGGGAAACTACGAGCAGTACTTC. This chain connects TRBV18 to TRBJ2-7; a weak D match, TRBD1 (5 bases). This CDR3 is 13 amino acids long. With 5 bases removed from V and 3 bases from J, the gap between germline ends came to 11 bases. Germline V gives CDR1 KGHSH, CDR2 LQKENI.

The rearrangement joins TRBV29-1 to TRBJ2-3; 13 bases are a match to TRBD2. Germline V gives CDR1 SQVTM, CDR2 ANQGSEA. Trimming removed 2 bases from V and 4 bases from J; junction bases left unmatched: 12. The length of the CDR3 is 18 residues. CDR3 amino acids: CSVESQGLAGWGADTQYF. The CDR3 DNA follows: TGCAGCGTTGAATCCCAGGGACTAGCGGGGTGGGGGGCAGATACGCAGTATTTT.

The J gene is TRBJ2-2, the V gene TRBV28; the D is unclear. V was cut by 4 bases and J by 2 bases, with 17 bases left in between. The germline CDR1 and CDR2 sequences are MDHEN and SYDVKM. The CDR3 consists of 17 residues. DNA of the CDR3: TGTGCCAGCAGTTACCCTGAGGTCGAGTCCAACACCGGGGAGCTGTTTTTT. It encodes CASSYPEVESNTGELFF.

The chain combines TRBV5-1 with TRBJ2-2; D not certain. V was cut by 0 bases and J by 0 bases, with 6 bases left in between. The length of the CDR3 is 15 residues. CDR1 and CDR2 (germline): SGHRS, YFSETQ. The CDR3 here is CASSLGDSNTGELFF. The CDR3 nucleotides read TGCGCCAGCAGCTTGGGCGACTCGAACACCGGGGAGCTGTTTTTT.

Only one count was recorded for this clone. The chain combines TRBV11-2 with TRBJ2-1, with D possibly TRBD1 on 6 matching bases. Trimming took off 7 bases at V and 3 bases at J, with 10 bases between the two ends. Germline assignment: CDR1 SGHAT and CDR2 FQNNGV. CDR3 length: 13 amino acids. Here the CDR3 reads CASTGQIYNEQFF. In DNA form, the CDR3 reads TGTGCCAGCACGGGACAAATCTACAATGAGCAGTTCTTC.

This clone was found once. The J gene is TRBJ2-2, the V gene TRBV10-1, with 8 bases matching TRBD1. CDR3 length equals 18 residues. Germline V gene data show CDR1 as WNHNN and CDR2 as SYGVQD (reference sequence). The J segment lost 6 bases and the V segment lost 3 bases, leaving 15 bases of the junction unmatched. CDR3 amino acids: CASSEHLSRGPESGELFF. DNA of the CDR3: TGCGCCAGCAGTGAACATTTATCCAGGGGGCCTGAATCCGGGGAGCTGTTTTTT.

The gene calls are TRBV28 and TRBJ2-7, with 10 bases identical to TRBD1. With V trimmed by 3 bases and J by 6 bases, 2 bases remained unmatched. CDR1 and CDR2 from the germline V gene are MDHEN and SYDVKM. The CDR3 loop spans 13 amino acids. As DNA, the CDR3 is TGTGCCAGCAGTTTGGGACAGGGGCTCGAGCAGTACTTC. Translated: CASSLGQGLEQYF.

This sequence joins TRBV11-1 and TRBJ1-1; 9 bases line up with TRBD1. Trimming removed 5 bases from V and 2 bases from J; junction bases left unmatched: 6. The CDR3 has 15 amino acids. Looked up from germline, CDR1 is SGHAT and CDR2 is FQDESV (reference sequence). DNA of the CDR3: TGTGCCAGCAGCCCAATAACAGGGGGCAACACTGAAGCTTTCTTT. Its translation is CASSPITGGNTEAFF.

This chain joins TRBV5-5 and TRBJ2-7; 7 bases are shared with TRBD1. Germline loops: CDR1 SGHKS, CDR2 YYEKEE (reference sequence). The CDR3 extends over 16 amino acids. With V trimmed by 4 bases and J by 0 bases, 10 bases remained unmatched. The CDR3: CASSVTGTAISYEQYF. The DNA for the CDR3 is TGTGCCAGCAGCGTCACCGGGACAGCCATCTCCTACGAGCAGTACTTC. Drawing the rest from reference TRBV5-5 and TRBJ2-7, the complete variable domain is DAGVTQSPTHLIKTRGQQVTLRCSPISGHKSVSWYQQVLGQGPQFIFQYYEKEERGRGNFPDRFSARQFPNYSSELNVNALLLGDSALYLCASSVTGTAISYEQYFGPGTRLTVT.

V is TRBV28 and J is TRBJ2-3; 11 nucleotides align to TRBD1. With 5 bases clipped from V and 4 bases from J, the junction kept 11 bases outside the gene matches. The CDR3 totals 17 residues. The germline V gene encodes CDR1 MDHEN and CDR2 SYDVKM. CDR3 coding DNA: TGTGCCAGCAGTACCCAACCGGGACAGGGGGTTTCAGATACGCAGTATTTT. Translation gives CASSTQPGQGVSDTQYF.

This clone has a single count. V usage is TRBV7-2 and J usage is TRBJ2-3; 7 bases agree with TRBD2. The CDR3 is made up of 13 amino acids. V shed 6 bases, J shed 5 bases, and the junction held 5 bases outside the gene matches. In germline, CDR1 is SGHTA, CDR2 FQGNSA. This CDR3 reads CASSSTSLDTQYF. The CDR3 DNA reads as TGTGCCAGCAGTTCGACTAGCCTAGATACGCAGTATTTT. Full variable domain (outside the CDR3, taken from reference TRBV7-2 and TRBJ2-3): GAGVSQSPSNKVTEKGKDVELRCDPISGHTALYWYRQSLGQGLEFLIYFQGNSAPDKSGLPSDRFSAERTGGSVSTLTIQRTQQEDSAVYLCASSSTSLDTQYFGPGTRLTVL.

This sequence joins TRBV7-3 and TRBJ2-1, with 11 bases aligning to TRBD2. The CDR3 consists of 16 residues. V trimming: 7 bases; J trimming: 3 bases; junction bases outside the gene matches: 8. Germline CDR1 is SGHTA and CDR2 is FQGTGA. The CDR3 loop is CASMTAGTSGYNEQFF. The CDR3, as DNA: TGTGCCAGCATGACAGCCGGGACTAGCGGCTACAATGAGCAGTTCTTC.

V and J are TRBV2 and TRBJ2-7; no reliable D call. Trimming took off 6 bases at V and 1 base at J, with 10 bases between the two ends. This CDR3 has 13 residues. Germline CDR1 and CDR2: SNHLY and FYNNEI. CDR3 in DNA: TGTGCCAGCAGCCGCGGTCCTTCCTACGAGCAGTACTTC. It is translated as CASSRGPSYEQYF.

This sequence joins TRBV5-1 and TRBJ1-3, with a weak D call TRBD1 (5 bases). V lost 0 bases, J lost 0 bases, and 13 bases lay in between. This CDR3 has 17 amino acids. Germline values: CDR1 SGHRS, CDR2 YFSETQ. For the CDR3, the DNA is TGCGCCAGCAGCTTGGATTGGGGCCGCGGCTCTGGAAACACCATATATTTT. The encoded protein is CASSLDWGRGSGNTIYF.

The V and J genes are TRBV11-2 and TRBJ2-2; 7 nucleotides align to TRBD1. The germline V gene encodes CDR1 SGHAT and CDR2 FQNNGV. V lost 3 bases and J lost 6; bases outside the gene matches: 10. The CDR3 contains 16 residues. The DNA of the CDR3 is TGTGCCAGCAGCTTTCGAGGGGGCGACCCCGCCGGGGAGCTGTTTTTT. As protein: CASSFRGGDPAGELFF.

CDR3 nucleotide sequence: TGTGCCTGGTCCGGGACAAGGGGGACAGATACGCAGTATTTT. Translated: CAWSGTRGTDTQYF. V is TRBV30 and J is TRBJ2-3, with a possible D match to TRBD1 (6 bases). This CDR3 is 14 amino acids long. Germline-derived CDR1 and CDR2 are GTSNPN and SVGIG (reference sequence). Trimming cost V 5 bases and J 3 bases, with 15 bases left between them.

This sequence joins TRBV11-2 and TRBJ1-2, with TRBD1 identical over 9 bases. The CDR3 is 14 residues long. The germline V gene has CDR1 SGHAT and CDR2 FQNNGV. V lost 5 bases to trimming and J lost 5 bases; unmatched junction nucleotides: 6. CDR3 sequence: CASSQLDRGYGYTF. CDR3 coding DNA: TGTGCCAGCAGCCAGCTGGACAGGGGTTATGGCTACACCTTC. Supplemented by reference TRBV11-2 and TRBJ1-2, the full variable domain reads EAGVAQSPRYKIIEKRQSVAFWCNPISGHATLYWYQQILGQGPKLLIQFQNNGVVDDSQLPKDRFSAERLKGVDSTLKIQPAKLEDSAVYLCASSQLDRGYGYTFGSGTRLTVV.

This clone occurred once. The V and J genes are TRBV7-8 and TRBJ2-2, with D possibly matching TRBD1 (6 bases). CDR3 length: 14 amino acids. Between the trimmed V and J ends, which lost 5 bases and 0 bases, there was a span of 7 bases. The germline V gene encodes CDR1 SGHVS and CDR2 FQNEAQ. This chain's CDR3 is CASSGQSNTGELFF. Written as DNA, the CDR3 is TGTGCCAGCAGCGGACAGTCGAACACCGGGGAGCTGTTTTTT.

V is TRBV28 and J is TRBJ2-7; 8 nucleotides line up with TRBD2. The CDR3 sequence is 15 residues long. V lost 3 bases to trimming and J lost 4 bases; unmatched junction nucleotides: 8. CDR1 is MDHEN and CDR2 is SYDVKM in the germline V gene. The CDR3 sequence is CASSFPRGGQYEQYF. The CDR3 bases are TGTGCCAGCAGTTTTCCCCGGGGGGGCCAGTACGAGCAGTACTTC.

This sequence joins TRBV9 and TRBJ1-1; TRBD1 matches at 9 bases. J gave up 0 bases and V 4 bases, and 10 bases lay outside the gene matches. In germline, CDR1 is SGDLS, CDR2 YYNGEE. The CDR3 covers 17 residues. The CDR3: CASSFFRDRDMNTEAFF. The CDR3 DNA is TGTGCCAGCAGCTTCTTCCGGGACAGGGACATGAACACTGAAGCTTTCTTT.